The next 2 T cell receptor beta chains were all read from a single sample in a study of response to subunit inactivated influenza vaccine. TCRdb independently ran MiXCR on the RT-PCR reads; one entry per CDR3 protein. The sample holds over 150,000 distinct CDR3 sequences; around a tenth are singletons and the top ten take about a third. Sequenced here: CD8+ T cells sorted from PBMCs, sampled 23 to 25 months after vaccination. Source of these receptors: a man aged 50 to 69 who received an inactivated influenza vaccine.

This clonotype turned up a few times. The V call is TRBV5-1, the J call TRBJ2-7; the match to TRBD2 covers 10 bases. This CDR3 comprises 17 residues. Trimming removed 4 bases from V and 5 bases from J; junction bases left unmatched: 15. Germline lookup yields CDR1 SGHRS and CDR2 YFSETQ. DNA for the CDR3: TGCGCCAGCAGCCGGCTTCCGGGACTAGCGCTAGGGGACGAGCAGTACTTC. Protein sequence: CASSRLPGLALGDEQYF.

V usage is TRBV3-1 and J usage is TRBJ2-1; tentatively, D is TRBD2 (6 bases). Trimming removed 1 base from V and 3 bases from J, with 10 bases in between. The CDR3 length is 15 residues. Germline loops: CDR1 LGHDT, CDR2 YNNKEL (reference sequence). The CDR3: CASSQAFSGYNEQFF. In DNA form, the CDR3 reads TGTGCCAGCAGCCAAGCGTTTAGCGGCTACAATGAGCAGTTCTTC.